The present T cell receptor beta chain was sequenced within a study of cytomegalovirus exposure and HLA in healthy donors. General study points: Later analysis identified a missense DCLRE1C variant that was linked to TCR beta V- and J-gene trimming.

The PCR contained 60 Vbeta and 13 Jbeta primers. Assay: immunoSEQ multiplex PCR; the TCRdb copy retains only in-frame clones and omits some. Among about 150,000 clones listed, 70% to 85% were seen once. Germline V gene data show CDR1 as SGDLS and CDR2 as YYNGEE. Trimming removed 3 bases at V and 5 bases at J, with 16 bases between. There are 15 residues in the CDR3. A word on this clone: The target antigen is unknown.

This chain uses TRBV9 with TRBJ2-3, with D maybe TRBD2 (5 bases). This TCR derives from a woman between 50 and 59 years old in good health and CMV-seropositive. Specimen: PBMCs. The CDR3 DNA sequence: TGTGCCAGCAGCGCCGTTCTCGGGGTGGAAGATACGCAGTATTTT. Translation: CASSAVLGVEDTQYF.